This TCR beta chain was captured by sequencing in a study of human T cells and chemical hapten exposure. Study at large: There were weekly diphenylcyclopropenone doses to the scalp for patients throughout the roughly 23-week study. Alopecia areata, totalis or universalis affected patients, mainly female.

TCRdb processed the RACE reads anew with MiXCR; each CDR3 protein has one entry. The sample includes over 130,000 distinct CDR3 sequences, about 12% of them seen just once. At least ten counts were recorded for this clonotype. Antigen: not known. Whole-study findings and limits: Sensitizing to DPC left TCRs with a frequency above 1 in 1000 unaltered.

Specified time point: patch test 2, 6 weeks after DPC sensitization. Regarding treatment: therapeutic diphenylcyclopropenone sensitization with weekly scalp DPC. Someone pulled total RNA out of unfractionated whole blood. Trimming shortened V by 0 bases and J by 4 bases, and 14 bases separated the two germline ends. CDR3 length: 15 residues. Germline CDR1 and CDR2: DFQATT and SNEGSKA (reference sequence). This sequence originates from a woman aged 50 to 60 with alopecia areata. Some clones in this sample may be carry-over from other donors' samples. Sequencing was performed on whole blood, taken in connection with sensitization to the hapten diphenylcyclopropenone (DPC). The genes are TRBV20-1 and TRBJ2-3, with D hard to call. The CDR3 DNA follows: TGCAGTGCTAGAGATTGGGCTAGACTCGCAGATACGCAGTATTTT. Protein product: CSARDWARLADTQYF.